This T cell receptor beta chain was found in a study of radiotherapy plus CTLA-4 blockade in lung cancer. Clones were read by immunoSEQ multiplex PCR, and TCRdb kept only the in-frame ones, dropping some. The data show around 100,000 clones, 81% seen once. Study-wide results and caveats: In blood, tumor-derived TCR clones expanded after radiotherapy plus ipilimumab.

As concerns this clone: The target antigen is unknown.

V was pared by 3 bases and J by 4 bases, with 5 bases between. Germline CDR1 SGDLS, CDR2 YYNGEE. CDR3 size: 12 residues. The source of this sequence is a human donor with non-small cell lung cancer that progressed on radiotherapy plus ipilimumab. Some clones in this sample may be carry-over from other donors' samples. Sequences were derived from peripheral blood, sampled from a patient treated with radiotherapy plus ipilimumab. The chain has TRBV9 and TRBJ1-3; D unresolved. The CDR3 region is CASSAEGNTIYF. The CDR3, as DNA: TGTGCCAGCAGCGCAGAAGGAAACACCATATATTTT.